One and the same sample provided the 18 T cell receptor beta chains below, sequenced in a study of CD8 T cells in Susac syndrome. A quantity of about 0.5 to 1 ug RNA underwent reverse transcription using random hexamers. TCRdb ran MiXCR on the immunoSEQ multiplex PCR reads and lists one entry per CDR3 protein. The profile shows some 22,000 distinct CDR3 sequences, 90% to 95% of them singletons. Sample: CD8+ T cells from PBMCs. Receptor source: a human donor in good health.

The chain couples TRBV4-3 to TRBJ2-1; possibly TRBD1 for D (6 bases). Per the germline V gene, CDR1 is LGHNA and CDR2 is YSLEER. The CDR3 runs 16 residues. Trimming left V 4 bases short and J 4 bases short, with 17 bases between. CDR3 DNA: TGCGCCAGCAGCCTGTCCCAGGGGCAGGTTTACAATGAGCAGTTCTTC. Translation: CASSLSQGQVYNEQFF.

This chain links TRBV7-9 with TRBJ2-5, with D perhaps TRBD1 or TRBD2 (5 bases each). This CDR3 is built from 14 residues. The germline CDR1 and CDR2 sequences are SEHNR and FQNEAQ (reference sequence). The V gene lost 3 bases and the J gene lost 1 base, with 9 bases spanning the gap. In DNA, the CDR3 is TGTGCCAGCAGCTTCGTCGGGACCCAAGAGACCCAGTACTTC. Encoded protein: CASSFVGTQETQYF.

The CDR3 DNA sequence: TGTGCCAGCAGACGAACTAGCGGGCCCTCCCCCTACGTAGAGCAGTACTTC. Protein product: CASRRTSGPSPYVEQYF. The chain uses TRBV7-8 and TRBJ2-7; 9 bases match TRBD2. Germline CDR1 reads SGHVS; CDR2 reads FQNEAQ. The length of the CDR3 is 17 residues. After removal of 6 bases from V and 7 bases from J, the junction contained 19 bases not matched to a gene.

This clonotype appeared once. This sequence joins TRBV7-9 and TRBJ1-1; D is unclear. The V end was cut by 5 bases, the J end by 6 bases, with 13 bases between. Germline-derived CDR1 and CDR2 are SEHNR and FQNEAQ (reference sequence). The CDR3 is 13 amino acids. The CDR3 spells CASSLYTTAEAFF. CDR3 DNA sequence: TGTGCCAGCAGCCTATATACCACGGCTGAAGCTTTCTTT.

This chain uses TRBV6-5 with TRBJ1-2; D remains unclear. Germline V lookup: CDR1 MNHEY, CDR2 SVGAGI. The CDR3 is 13 amino acids. V lost 4 bases and J lost 4, with 10 bases in between. CDR3 region: CASSSTESYGYTF. The CDR3, as DNA: TGTGCCAGCAGTTCCACCGAAAGCTATGGCTACACCTTC.

This clonotype showed up just once. The chain links TRBV9 to TRBJ1-1; D uncertain. V was clipped by 4 bases and J by 0 bases, with 16 bases between them. The CDR3 has 16 residues. Germline CDR1 and CDR2: SGDLS and YYNGEE. The CDR3 bases are TGTGCCAGCAGCCGGACCGCACAACCTATGAACACTGAAGCTTTCTTT. This encodes CASSRTAQPMNTEAFF.

The V and J genes are TRBV6-2 or TRBV6-3 and TRBJ1-1; D might be TRBD1 (5 bases). Germline V gives CDR1 MNHEY, CDR2 SVGEGT. V was cut by 5 bases and J by 6 bases, with 16 bases left in between. The CDR3 contains 14 residues. The CDR3 coding sequence is TGTGCCAGCAGTAAGGACATTCGGTCTCCTGAAGCTTTCTTT. Its protein product is CASSKDIRSPEAFF.

V gene TRBV7-6 combines with J gene TRBJ2-2, with TRBD1 identical over 8 bases. The CDR3 spans 16 residues. V was pared by 2 bases and J by 1 base, with 3 bases of the junction left unmatched. CDR1 and CDR2 (germline): SGHVS, FNYEAQ. CDR3 sequence reads: CASSLPGTGNTGELFF. CDR3 nucleotides: TGTGCCAGCAGCTTACCCGGGACAGGGAACACCGGGGAGCTGTTTTTT.

The rearrangement uses TRBV5-1 and TRBJ1-3; D is unclear. The CDR3 is 15 residues long. Deletions cut 0 bases from V and 0 bases from J, with 7 bases between. CDR1 and CDR2 from the germline V gene are SGHRS and YFSETQ. CDR3 loop: CASSLDGSSGNTIYF. Written as DNA, the CDR3 is TGCGCCAGCAGCTTGGACGGCAGCTCTGGAAACACCATATATTTT.

The chain uses TRBV27 and TRBJ2-3; D is perhaps TRBD1 (6 bases). The V and J ends lost 11 bases and 6 bases respectively, with 15 bases between them. This CDR3 region has 12 residues. Germline CDR1 reads MNHEY; CDR2 reads SMNVEV (reference sequence). The CDR3 DNA follows: TGTGCCTCCAGGGGCGACAGGGATACGCAGTATTTT. Translation gives CASRGDRDTQYF.

This chain links TRBV12-3 or TRBV12-4 with TRBJ1-4; 8 nucleotides line up with TRBD1. The V gene end was trimmed by 7 bases and the J gene end by 2 bases; junction bases not matched to a gene: 6. CDR3 length equals 15 residues. CDR3 amino acids: CASKPGGITNEKLFF. CDR3 bases: TGTGCCAGCAAACCAGGGGGCATTACTAATGAAAAACTGTTTTTT.

This sequence joins TRBV7-2 and TRBJ1-2; weak D call: TRBD1 (6 bases). This CDR3 comprises 14 residues. The germline V gene encodes CDR1 SGHTA and CDR2 FQGNSA. Trimming cost V 5 bases and J 8 bases, with 18 bases left between them. The chain's CDR3 is CASSAGQLLGGYTF. CDR3 DNA: TGTGCCAGCAGCGCCGGACAGCTACTAGGAGGCTACACCTTC.

This chain connects TRBV7-2 to TRBJ1-2; 9 bases are shared with TRBD1. CDR3 length: 17 amino acids. V trimming: 5 bases; J trimming: 2 bases; junction bases outside the gene matches: 12. Germline V gene sequence: CDR1 SGHTA, CDR2 FQGNSA. In DNA form, the CDR3 reads TGTGCCAGCAGCACCGACCCCGGGACAGGGAGAAACTATGGCTACACCTTC. Its translation: CASSTDPGTGRNYGYTF.

This chain joins TRBV2 and TRBJ1-5, with a tentative D call TRBD1 (5 bases). Trimming removed 2 bases at V and 0 bases at J, with 8 bases between. The germline V gene has CDR1 SNHLY and CDR2 FYNNEI. The CDR3 extends over 15 amino acids. The CDR3 DNA reads TGTGCCAGCAGTGAATGGGGGGGTAGCAATCAGCCCCAGCATTTT. It translates to CASSEWGGSNQPQHF.

This chain links TRBV6-2 or TRBV6-3 with TRBJ2-7, with TRBD2 identical over 9 bases. Germline CDR1 is MNHEY and CDR2 is SVGEGT. Trimming at V came to 2 bases and at J to 4 bases, leaving 6 bases not matched to a gene. There are 15 residues in the CDR3. CDR3 in amino acids: CASSYLWTSAYEQYF. In nucleotides, the CDR3 is TGTGCCAGCAGTTACCTCTGGACTAGCGCGTACGAGCAGTACTTC.

The chain combines TRBV20-1 with TRBJ2-7, with a tentative D call TRBD1 (6 bases). Germline-derived CDR1 and CDR2 are DFQATT and SNEGSKA (reference sequence). V was clipped by 0 bases and J by 7 bases, with 7 bases between them. There are 11 residues in the CDR3. The DNA for the CDR3 is TGCAGTGCTAGAGAAGACAGGGAGCAGTACTTC. Translating it yields CSAREDREQYF.

The chain links TRBV7-9 to TRBJ2-5; D remains unclear. The CDR3 covers 13 residues. In germline, CDR1 is SEHNR, CDR2 FQNEAQ (reference sequence). Trimming removed 5 bases from V and 1 base from J, with 8 bases in between. CDR3 loop: CASSAPLQETQYF. CDR3 in DNA: TGTGCCAGCAGCGCCCCCCTCCAAGAGACCCAGTACTTC.

For this clonotype: It is likely a read error, because the conserved phenylalanine at the end of the CDR3 is missing. The genes are TRBV27 and TRBJ2-7, with D possibly being TRBD2 (6 bases). Germline CDR1 reads MNHEY; CDR2 reads SMNVEV (reference sequence). V was pared by 6 bases and J by 7 bases, with 22 bases between. This CDR3 spans 15 amino acids. CDR3 residues: CASRMGELAIGEQYL. The CDR3, as DNA: TGTGCCAGCAGGATGGGGGAACTAGCCATCGGGGAGCAGTACTTG.